This T cell receptor (beta chain) was retrieved from a study of blood T cells in healthy people across ages. Overall study results and limits: Measured against age, TCR beta diversity per million T cells decreased in a roughly linear manner.

Total RNA extracted from each sample amounted to at least 6 micrograms. Germline CDR1 reads SGDLS; CDR2 reads YYNGEE. CDR3 size: 15 residues. Trimming removed 4 bases from V and 9 bases from J, with 20 bases in between. The use of a sample-barcoded 5' primer and a J-beta primer mix characterized a second PCR of about 7 to 12 cycles. TCRdb itself ran the 5' RACE reads through MiXCR, one entry per CDR3 protein. The sample has some 1.7 million distinct CDR3 sequences; about 30% are singletons. This clonotype was detected many times. Its antigen is as yet unknown. The receptor was isolated from a woman in her twenties or thirties in good health. Sequences were obtained from blood. This chain joins TRBV9 and TRBJ2-1; a possible D gene is TRBD1 (6 bases). The CDR3 spells CASSPTGQLKVEQFF. In DNA form, the CDR3 reads TGTGCCAGCAGCCCAACCGGACAGCTTAAAGTTGAGCAGTTCTTC.